This TCR beta chain was observed in a study of cytomegalovirus exposure and HLA in healthy donors. Use of 60 Vbeta and 13 Jbeta primers characterized the PCR. Clones were read by immunoSEQ multiplex PCR, and TCRdb kept only the in-frame ones, dropping some. The sample has 150,000 to 200,000 clones; approximately 78% are singletons. Points on this clone: No antigen is known for it.

General study points: TCR beta chain V- and J-gene trimming was linked, in a later analysis, to a missense variant in DCLRE1C. Most of the TCR beta V segments (in an earlier analysis) were productive either about 87% or about 30% of the time. HLA alleles showed associations with approximately 15,000 TCR beta sequences in a later analysis, at a 0.05 false discovery rate. Most observed TCR sequences were rare, whereas some public TCRs were detected in many donors.

V lost 5 bases, J lost 8 bases, and 15 bases stayed unmatched. Germline V gene data show CDR1 as SGHNT and CDR2 as YENEEA. The CDR3 runs to 16 residues. The receptor's source is a girl aged 2 to 10 in good health and CMV-seropositive. The chain carries TRBV11-3 and TRBJ1-2; the match to TRBD1 covers 9 bases. The sequenced material came from PBMCs. CDR3 region: CASSPPRDRESGGYTF. The CDR3 DNA follows: TGTGCCAGCAGCCCCCCCAGGGACAGGGAGTCGGGAGGCTACACCTTC.